This T cell receptor (beta chain) came from a study of T cells after yellow fever vaccination (dated by TCRdb to between 2018 and 2021). Study-level background: The SMART-Seq v4 Ultra Low Input RNA kit was used to prepare libraries from fractions with low cell numbers. To follow T-cell clones before and after both primary and booster YFV17D yellow fever vaccination, bulk TCR alpha and beta repertoires underwent longitudinal sequencing. Blood was drawn at multiple timepoints before and after primary and secondary immunization, with bulk PBMC replicates and cell subsets isolated. The cohort comprised two healthy male donors, one aged 18 to 30 and one aged 30 to 39 years. The paper's findings and limits, for the study overall: FACS-sorted repertoires could contain abundant contaminating clonotypes from the bulk population, so computational filtering was required. Because the study included only two donors, the extent to which the findings can be generalized is limited. Most clones expanded after primary vaccination were re-detected after the booster (about 96% of CD4 and roughly 85% of CD8), suggesting broad memory maintenance. A small share of clonotypes occurred in both CD4 and CD8 compartments, likely arising from convergent recombination. The secondary T-cell response was found to be weaker but faster than the primary response, with a peak reached on day 5 rather than on day 15.

The CDR3 holds 12 amino acids from the cysteine to the phenylalanine. Only CDR3 DNA remains: 36 bases, in frame from the first base. The germline ends are 6 bases apart after V is trimmed by 4 bases and J by 4 bases. TCR cDNA was synthesized by 5'RACE template switching, through which a universal primer site and unique molecular identifiers were introduced. Priming for cDNA synthesis came from both the TCR alpha and TCR beta constant segments. Library amplification involved two PCR steps, and the second step added sample barcodes and sequencing adapters. Sequencing of libraries was performed on Illumina HiSeq 2500 (2x100 bp) or NovaSeq (2x150 bp). Turning to the authors' computational methods: MIGEC was used to demultiplex reads and collapse the reads into UMI consensus sequences, and MiXCR was used for V(D)J alignment. Clonotypes responding to the vaccine were identified with edgeR on replicate PBMC samples, with the criteria of FDR below 0.01 and a log2 fold change above 5 up to day 15. Each bulk clonotype was labeled CD4 or CD8 based on which sequenced repertoire, CD4 or CD8, contained the clonotype at higher abundance. TCRdb applied fastp at Q25 and MiXCR to the public reads, then kept only in-frame beta chains. Duplicate CDR3 protein sequences are folded into a single record with the most common DNA and genes. The authors' filters were not applied to this entry. Recorded for this sample are 450,000 to 600,000 distinct CDR3 sequences; roughly 17% of them occurred a single time. The ten largest clonotypes hold 15% to 20% of the sample.

The sample's treatment or condition label is to be understood as: live attenuated yellow fever vaccine strain. Two biological replicates of bulk PBMCs were collected at each blood-draw timepoint. A standard Ficoll-Paque protocol was used to isolate PBMCs from peripheral blood. TriZol was used to extract RNA from bulk PBMCs, from CD4 and CD8 fractions, and from dextramer-positive and dextramer-negative fractions. At least ten counts were recorded for this clonotype. There is no known antigen for this receptor. No base quality information exists; no much larger clone differs at one position. The sequenced sample was PBMCs, obtained 5 to 6 days after the first yellow fever vaccination. The chain employs TRBV12-3 or TRBV12-4 and TRBJ2-3; the D gene is perhaps TRBD1, from 6 matching bases. The TCR was taken from a man in his late teens or twenties who received the YFV17D yellow fever vaccine. The bases read TGTGCCAGCAGTTGGGGGCCAGATACGCAGTATTTT. This codes for CASSWGPDTQYF.